Following are 15 T cell receptor beta chains from one sample sequenced in a study of T cells after posttransplantation cyclophosphamide. Sequenced by immunoSEQ multiplex PCR; TCRdb stores in-frame clones only, minus some. The sample comprises about 52,000 clones, 94% of which are singletons, and 2.9% rests with the top ten. The sample was PBMCs. The source of these receptors is a woman in her twenties or thirties in good health and a related stem cell transplant donor.

The V and J genes are TRBV27 and TRBJ1-1; 10 nucleotides align to TRBD1. This CDR3 comprises 13 residues. V shed 5 bases, J shed 7 bases, and the junction held 4 bases outside the gene matches. Germline lookup yields CDR1 MNHEY and CDR2 SMNVEV (reference sequence). CDR3 region: CASSLRDRGEAFF. The CDR3 nucleotides are TGTGCCAGCAGTCTCCGGGACAGGGGTGAAGCTTTCTTT.

The chain recombines TRBV6-6 with TRBJ1-1, with TRBD1 as a possible D gene (5 bases). This CDR3 has 13 residues. Germline values: CDR1 MNHNY, CDR2 SVGAGI (reference sequence). V lost 5 bases, J lost 1 base, and 8 bases lay in between. CDR3: CASSQQENTEAFF. In nucleotides, the CDR3 is TGTGCCAGCAGTCAACAGGAGAACACTGAAGCTTTCTTT.

The rearrangement uses TRBV7-8 and TRBJ1-2; perhaps TRBD1 as D (6 bases). Between the trimmed V and J ends, which lost 5 bases and 6 bases, there was a span of 25 bases. The CDR3 length is 17 residues. The germline V gene has CDR1 SGHVS and CDR2 FQNEAQ. CDR3 protein: CASSPRTRLRGGNGYTF. DNA for the CDR3: TGTGCCAGCAGCCCCCGTACCCGTCTCAGGGGAGGGAATGGCTACACCTTC. The entire variable domain, with the rest obtained from reference TRBV7-8 and TRBJ1-2, is as follows: GAGVSQSPRYKVAKRGQDVALRCDPISGHVSLFWYQQALGQGPEFLTYFQNEAQLDKSGLPSDRFFAERPEGSVSTLKIQRTQQEDSAVYLCASSPRTRLRGGNGYTFGSGTRLTVV.

J is TRBJ1-1 and V is TRBV27; D is perhaps TRBD1 (5 bases). Germline CDR1 MNHEY, CDR2 SMNVEV (reference sequence). CDR3 length: 16 residues. The ends were cut back, 0 bases at V and 0 bases at J, with 11 bases in the middle. CDR3 coding DNA: TGTGCCAGCAGTTTATCGGTTCGGGGGGTGAACACTGAAGCTTTCTTT. Translation gives CASSLSVRGVNTEAFF.

The genes are TRBV4-3 and TRBJ2-1, with D uncertain. CDR1 LGHNA and CDR2 YSLEER come from the germline V gene. The V gene lost 1 base and the J gene lost 12 bases, with 13 bases spanning the gap. There are 13 residues in the CDR3. In DNA, the CDR3 is TGCGCCAGCAGCCAAGGTGAGTTGGAGAGGCAGTTCTTC. This gives the protein CASSQGELERQFF.

The V call is TRBV2, the J call TRBJ1-4, with D possibly matching TRBD1 (6 bases). CDR3 length: 15 residues. The germline V gene has CDR1 SNHLY and CDR2 FYNNEI. Trimming took 2 bases from V and 5 from J, leaving 12 bases between them. The CDR3 coding sequence is TGTGCCAGCAGTGAACAGGGGACTATCAATGAAAAACTGTTTTTT. It is translated as CASSEQGTINEKLFF.

The V gene is TRBV11-2, the J gene TRBJ1-1; no reliable D call. The CDR3 spans 14 residues. In germline, CDR1 is SGHAT, CDR2 FQNNGV. V was trimmed by 1 base and J by 0 bases, leaving 6 bases between them. CDR3 DNA sequence: TGTGCCAGCAGCTTAGGGAGCATGAACACTGAAGCTTTCTTT. It yields the protein CASSLGSMNTEAFF.

The chain carries TRBV14 and TRBJ2-2, with D possibly TRBD1 on 5 matching bases. The CDR3 is 16 amino acids. Trimming removed 0 bases at V and 4 bases at J, with 12 bases between. The germline gives CDR1 SGHDN, CDR2 FVKESK. CDR3 residues: CASSQDPRQGTGELFF. CDR3 coding DNA: TGTGCCAGCAGCCAAGATCCTCGGCAGGGCACCGGGGAGCTGTTTTTT. Complete variable domain (other parts from reference TRBV14 and TRBJ2-2): EAGVTQFPSHSVIEKGQTVTLRCDPISGHDNLYWYRRVMGKEIKFLLHFVKESKQDESGMPNNRFLAERTGGTYSTLKVQPAELEDSGVYFCASSQDPRQGTGELFFGEGSRLTVL.

The J gene is TRBJ2-7, the V gene TRBV28; possibly TRBD1 for D (5 bases). This CDR3 has 14 amino acids. From germline, CDR1 is MDHEN and CDR2 SYDVKM. Deletions cut 5 bases from V and 0 bases from J, with 11 bases between. CDR3 sequence reads: CASSRAGSSYEQYF. Here the CDR3 DNA reads TGTGCCAGCAGTCGGGCAGGGTCCTCCTACGAGCAGTACTTC.

The V and J genes are TRBV10-3 and TRBJ2-7, with a weak D call TRBD1 (5 bases). The CDR3 sequence is 15 residues long. Per the germline V gene, CDR1 is ENHRY and CDR2 is SYGVKD. Trimming shortened V by 10 bases and J by 5 bases, and 24 bases separated the two germline ends. The CDR3 sequence: CASHPGSGKGDEQYF. The CDR3 bases are TGTGCCAGCCACCCCGGCTCAGGGAAAGGTGACGAGCAGTACTTC.

V and J are TRBV18 and TRBJ1-2; maybe TRBD1 (6 bases). This CDR3 spans 17 amino acids. Trimming removed 6 bases at V and 6 bases at J, with 26 bases between. Germline V lookup: CDR1 KGHSH, CDR2 LQKENI. The CDR3 loop reads CASSVGGTRSHYNGYTF. CDR3 DNA sequence: TGTGCCAGCTCCGTCGGGGGGACAAGATCACATTATAATGGCTACACCTTC.

The chain employs TRBV4-2 and TRBJ2-2; unclear D gene. With 3 bases removed from V and 10 bases from J, the gap between germline ends came to 6 bases. The CDR3 sequence is 11 residues long. Germline V CDR1 and CDR2: LGHNA, YNFKEQ. The CDR3: CASSQRTELFF. The CDR3 bases are TGTGCCAGCAGCCAGCGTACGGAGCTGTTTTTT.

The V call is TRBV10-3, the J call TRBJ2-7, with 10 bases matching TRBD2. Germline V gene sequence: CDR1 ENHRY, CDR2 SYGVKD. The CDR3 has 15 amino acids. The V gene end was trimmed by 5 bases and the J gene end by 4 bases; junction bases not matched to a gene: 8. This CDR3 reads CAISQTSGARYEQYF. Written as DNA, the CDR3 is TGTGCCATCAGTCAAACTAGCGGGGCCCGTTACGAGCAGTACTTC.

The chain links TRBV11-3 to TRBJ1-1; 7 nucleotides match TRBD1. This CDR3 is 13 amino acids long. Trimming removed 8 bases from V and 2 bases from J; junction bases left unmatched: 5. Germline CDR1 reads SGHNT; CDR2 reads YENEEA. CDR3 sequence: CASVRDRNTEAFF. In nucleotides, the CDR3 is TGTGCCAGCGTCCGGGACAGAAACACTGAAGCTTTCTTT.

The genes are TRBV9 and TRBJ2-3; tentative D call: TRBD2 (7 bases). The V gene lost 0 bases and the J gene lost 1 base, with 12 bases spanning the gap. CDR3 size: 16 residues. Germline V gene lookup returns CDR1 SGDLS and CDR2 YYNGEE. The CDR3 DNA reads TGTGCCAGCAGCGTAGAGGGGGGGCTTCGCACAGATACGCAGTATTTT. Translated: CASSVEGGLRTDTQYF.